The rows below give T cell receptor beta chains drawn from one sample of a study of blood T cell repertoires in COVID-19. Sequencing was performed with immunoSEQ multiplex PCR; in TCRdb, only in-frame clones are kept and a portion is missing. The repertoire has about 240,000 clones, 82% of them found once; the top ten carry roughly 12%. Sequencing was done on a sample of peripheral blood. These TCRs come from a woman in her fifties or sixties with active or convalescent COVID-19. Both conserved end residues are part of each CDR3. Fields, in order: D gene, clone size, J gene, V gene, CDR3 protein, CDR3 DNA. The D gene is left open where the match is weak. The size field is filled for only some rows; it gives once, few, many or a size class.

NA	NA	TRBJ2-3	TRBV7-2	CASSLGGGRTDTQYF	TGTGCCAGCAGCTTAGGGGGGGGCCGAACAGATACGCAGTATTTT
NA	NA	TRBJ1-2	TRBV4-1	CASSQGTGLAYGYTF	TGCGCCAGCAGCCAGGGCACAGGGTTGGCCTATGGCTACACCTTC
TRBD1	NA	TRBJ2-6	TRBV5-1	CASSTRTGRSGANVLTF	TGCGCCAGCAGCACGCGGACAGGCCGCTCTGGGGCCAACGTCCTGACTTTC
NA	NA	TRBJ1-4	TRBV9	CASSAGGGTNEKLFF	TGTGCCAGCAGCGCGGGCGGGGGAACTAATGAAAAACTGTTTTTT
NA	once	TRBJ1-3	TRBV5-5	CASSIGLTEFPIYF	TGTGCCAGCAGCATCGGACTGACCGAATTCCCCATATATTTT
NA	NA	TRBJ2-3	TRBV7-7	CASSQTGQSTDTQYF	TGTGCCAGCAGCCAGACAGGACAGAGCACAGATACGCAGTATTTT
TRBD1	NA	TRBJ2-5	TRBV6-5	CASSDSGQSKETQYF	TGTGCCAGCAGCGACTCGGGACAGTCAAAAGAGACCCAGTACTTC
TRBD1	once	TRBJ1-5	TRBV25-1	CASSPPGTGNQPQHF	TGTGCCAGCAGTCCCCCCGGGACAGGCAATCAGCCCCAGCATTTT
TRBD1	NA	TRBJ1-6	TRBV28	CASSWSQGASPLHF	TGTGCCAGCAGTTGGAGTCAGGGGGCCTCACCCCTCCACTTT
NA	NA	TRBJ2-3	TRBV7-9	CASSRAEVQVSTDTQYF	TGTGCCAGCAGCCGAGCGGAGGTGCAGGTGAGCACAGATACGCAGTATTTT
NA	NA	TRBJ1-3	TRBV28	CASSPYQGRSGNTIYF	TGTGCCAGCAGCCCCTATCAAGGCAGGTCCGGAAACACCATATATTTT
NA	NA	TRBJ2-7	TRBV7-9	CASSFGGPPQYEQYF	TGTGCCAGCAGCTTCGGGGGGCCCCCTCAGTACGAGCAGTACTTC
NA	NA	TRBJ1-5	TRBV6-2/TRBV6-3	CASSVPGRGNQPQHF	TGTGCCAGCAGTGTCCCGGGTCGGGGCAATCAGCCCCAGCATTTT
TRBD1	NA	TRBJ1-5	TRBV19	CASSIGQGRSNQPQHF	TGTGCCAGTAGTATCGGACAGGGGCGAAGCAATCAGCCCCAGCATTTT
NA	NA	TRBJ1-1	TRBV6-6	CASSHDRMNTEAFF	TGTGCCAGCAGTCACGACAGGATGAACACTGAAGCTTTCTTT
NA	NA	TRBJ1-1	TRBV19	CASSIAPTVPNTEAFF	TGTGCCAGTAGTATAGCTCCTACAGTGCCGAACACTGAAGCTTTCTTT
NA	NA	TRBJ1-2	TRBV3-1/TRBV3-2	CASSLLGQIYGYTF	TGTGCCAGCAGCTTACTCGGACAGATCTATGGCTACACCTTC
TRBD1	NA	TRBJ2-1	TRBV2	CASSRGQGYEQFF	TGTGCCAGCAGCCGCGGACAGGGCTATGAGCAGTTCTTC
TRBD2	NA	TRBJ2-5	TRBV18	CASSRDRGVETQYF	TGTGCCAGCTCACGGGACCGGGGGGTCGAGACCCAGTACTTC
NA	NA	TRBJ2-5	TRBV5-8	CASRKQGQETQYF	TGTGCCAGCAGGAAGCAGGGGCAAGAGACCCAGTACTTC
TRBD2	NA	TRBJ2-7	TRBV3-1/TRBV3-2	CASSHRTSEYEQYF	TGTGCCAGCAGCCACCGGACTAGCGAGTACGAGCAGTACTTC
NA	once	TRBJ2-5	TRBV6-5	CASSYAGLSETQYF	TGTGCCAGCAGTTACGCGGGACTTTCAGAGACCCAGTACTTC
NA	NA	TRBJ1-3	TRBV18	CASSPGDIAGNTIYF	TGTGCCAGCTCACCCGGTGACATCGCTGGAAACACCATATATTTT
NA	NA	TRBJ1-1	TRBV6-5	CASTPGGGTEAFF	TGTGCCAGCACCCCTGGGGGGGGCACTGAAGCTTTCTTT
TRBD1	NA	TRBJ1-1	TRBV28	CASTLGGQRNTEAFF	TGTGCCAGCACTTTGGGGGGACAGAGAAACACTGAAGCTTTCTTT
TRBD2	NA	TRBJ2-1	TRBV11-2	CASSSVSGGGHYNEQFF	TGTGCCAGCAGCTCCGTCTCGGGAGGCGGTCACTACAATGAGCAGTTCTTC
TRBD1	few	TRBJ2-2	TRBV11-2	CASSWAGTATGELFF	TGTGCCAGCAGCTGGGCCGGGACAGCCACCGGGGAGCTGTTTTTT
NA	NA	TRBJ2-7	TRBV20-1	CSASLSYEQYF	TGCAGTGCCTCCCTCTCCTACGAGCAGTACTTC
NA	NA	TRBJ2-1	TRBV7-9	CASSLVGVYNEQFF	TGTGCCAGCAGCTTAGTAGGGGTCTACAATGAGCAGTTCTTC
NA	NA	TRBJ2-7	TRBV27	CASSSRDKAYEQYF	TGTGCCAGCAGTTCCCGGGACAAAGCCTACGAGCAGTACTTC
TRBD1	NA	TRBJ1-1	TRBV28	CASSLSAGGTEAFF	TGTGCCAGCAGTTTATCGGCAGGGGGCACTGAAGCTTTCTTT
NA	few	TRBJ1-1	TRBV4-3	CASSPADGRTDTEAFF	TGCGCCAGCAGCCCAGCCGACGGCCGTACAGACACTGAAGCTTTCTTT
NA	NA	TRBJ2-3	TRBV18	CASSLTGADTQYF	TGTGCCAGCTCCTTGACGGGAGCAGATACGCAGTATTTT
TRBD1	NA	TRBJ1-2	TRBV5-6	CASSIGQLHRGLGYTF	TGTGCCAGCAGCATAGGACAGCTCCACAGGGGCTTGGGCTACACCTTC
NA	many	TRBJ2-2	TRBV7-9	CALRALSNTGELFF	TGTGCCCTTAGAGCTCTCTCGAACACCGGGGAGCTGTTTTTT
NA	few	TRBJ1-1	TRBV2	CASIRDTEAFF	TGTGCCAGCATCCGGGACACTGAAGCTTTCTTT
TRBD1	NA	TRBJ2-3	TRBV4-1	CASSQGQGEVTDTQYF	TGCGCCAGCAGCCAGGGACAGGGCGAAGTCACAGATACGCAGTATTTT
NA	few	TRBJ1-3	TRBV30	CAWSPSHGRVNTIYF	TGTGCCTGGAGCCCCTCACACGGTCGGGTAAACACCATATATTTT
NA	NA	TRBJ1-1	TRBV9	CASSPIRVSEAFF	TGTGCCAGCAGCCCGATACGGGTTTCTGAAGCTTTCTTT